The 26 T cell receptor beta chains presented below share a single source sample, sequenced in a study of identical twins. MiXCR, run by TCRdb on the 5' RACE reads, gives a single entry per CDR3 protein. The sample consists of around 470,000 distinct CDR3 sequences, 13% to 15% of them appearing once. This sample was shared with a second study, whose subject was yellow fever vaccine responses in identical twins.

Source material: CD4+ T cells sorted from blood. The receptors originated from a woman aged 18 to 35 in good health.

This rearrangement joins TRBV2 to TRBJ2-7; D possibly matches TRBD1 or TRBD2 (5 bases each). Looked up from germline, CDR1 is SNHLY and CDR2 is FYNNEI. There are 14 residues in the CDR3. The ends were cut back, 4 bases at V and 5 bases at J, with 15 bases in the middle. The CDR3 loop is CASSGEPGPDEQYF. Written as DNA, the CDR3 is TGTGCCAGCAGTGGAGAACCGGGGCCGGACGAGCAGTACTTC.

A remark on this clonotype: Sequence at one end of the junction differs from germline and may be a read error. The CDR3 nucleotides are TGTGCCAGCAGCCTGGGGGCGGGGCTGAACGGGGAACTGTTTTTT. Translated, it gives CASSLGAGLNGELFF. The chain recombines TRBV11-2 with TRBJ2-2; D may be TRBD1 or TRBD2 (6 bases each). There are 15 residues in the CDR3. Germline V gene sequence: CDR1 SGHAT, CDR2 FQNNGV. Supplemented by reference TRBV11-2 and TRBJ2-2, the full variable domain reads EAGVAQSPRYKIIEKRQSVAFWCNPISGHATLYWYQQILGQGPKLLIQFQNNGVVDDSQLPKDRFSAERLKGVDSTLKIQPAKLEDSAVYLCASSLGAGLNGELFFGEGSRLTVL.

This clonotype was seen a few times. The chain's CDR3 is CASSRPGQATNTGELFF. The CDR3 DNA is TGTGCCAGCAGCCGCCCGGGACAGGCCACGAACACCGGGGAGCTGTTTTTT. The J gene is TRBJ2-2, the V gene TRBV4-2; TRBD1 matches 8 bases. This CDR3 comprises 17 residues. Germline V gives CDR1 LGHNA, CDR2 YNFKEQ. J was trimmed by 0 bases and V by 4 bases; bases with no gene match: 7.

Only a few counts were recorded for this clonotype. The gene calls are TRBV3-1 and TRBJ2-7; D is unclear. The CDR3 covers 16 residues. Germline CDR1 reads LGHDT; CDR2 reads YNNKEL (reference sequence). Trimming cost V 0 bases and J 6 bases, with 18 bases left between them. Here the CDR3 reads CASSQDRGKLFPEQYF. The CDR3 region has the DNA TGTGCCAGCAGCCAAGATCGAGGAAAGCTGTTTCCCGAGCAGTACTTC.

This chain uses TRBV12-3 or TRBV12-4 with TRBJ2-2; the D is unclear. Between the trimmed V and J ends, which lost 6 bases and 3 bases, there was a span of 17 bases. This CDR3 has 16 amino acids. Here the CDR3 DNA reads TGTGCCAGCAGGTCAGGACGCGCCAGCTACACCGGGGAGCTGTTTTTT. It codes for CASRSGRASYTGELFF.

The J gene is TRBJ2-7, the V gene TRBV3-1, with TRBD2 as a possible D gene (6 bases). The CDR3 extends over 13 amino acids. Deletions cut 1 base from V and 9 bases from J, with 13 bases between. CDR1 LGHDT and CDR2 YNNKEL come from the germline V gene (reference sequence). CDR3 in DNA: TGTGCCAGCAGCCAAGTCGGCGGAGGGGTGCAGTACTTC. This encodes CASSQVGGGVQYF.

The rearrangement uses TRBV28 and TRBJ1-5, with 7 bases lining up with TRBD1. Germline CDR1 reads MDHEN; CDR2 reads SYDVKM. CDR3 length: 15 amino acids. V lost 5 bases and J lost 2; bases outside the gene matches: 6. The CDR3 protein is CASSRGGAGNQPQHF. The CDR3, as DNA: TGTGCCAGCAGTCGAGGGGGCGCAGGCAATCAGCCCCAGCATTTT. The complete variable domain, with remaining parts taken from reference TRBV28 and TRBJ1-5, reads DVKVTQSSRYLVKRTGEKVFLECVQDMDHENMFWYRQDPGLGLRLIYFSYDVKMKEKGDIPEGYSVSREKKERFSLILESASTNQTSMYLCASSRGGAGNQPQHFGDGTRLSIL.

At least ten counts were recorded for this clonotype. V usage is TRBV7-9 and J usage is TRBJ2-3; possibly TRBD2 for D (5 bases). The CDR3 totals 16 residues. With 5 bases removed from V and 2 bases from J, the gap between germline ends came to 17 bases. Germline assignment: CDR1 SEHNR and CDR2 FQNEAQ (reference sequence). The CDR3 DNA follows: TGTGCCAGCAGCCCAGACCTTAGAGGGAACACAGATACGCAGTATTTT. Protein: CASSPDLRGNTDTQYF.

This chain connects TRBV14 to TRBJ2-1; TRBD1 matches 9 bases. This CDR3 spans 15 amino acids. The V and J ends lost 3 bases and 4 bases, in that order; junction bases with no gene match: 4. Germline-derived CDR1 and CDR2 are SGHDN and FVKESK. The CDR3 DNA sequence: TGTGCCAGCAGCCAGCTCGGGACAGGGTACAATGAGCAGTTCTTC. The encoded protein is CASSQLGTGYNEQFF.

The V and J genes are TRBV12-5 and TRBJ2-7; D gene ambiguous. Trimming took 0 bases from V and 5 from J, leaving 14 bases between them. The germline gives CDR1 LGHNT, CDR2 FRNRAP. The CDR3 is made up of 15 amino acids. In DNA form, the CDR3 reads TGTGCTAGTGGTTTGGTACGGAGAGGCCCCCACGAGCAGTACTTC. It is translated as CASGLVRRGPHEQYF.

This clonotype came up many times. The V call is TRBV12-3 or TRBV12-4, the J call TRBJ2-4, with a weak D call TRBD1 (5 bases). CDR3 length equals 15 residues. Trimming took off 5 bases at V and 2 bases at J, with 13 bases between the two ends. The CDR3 loop reads CASSLTQGPKNIQYF. CDR3 bases: TGTGCCAGCAGTCTAACTCAGGGTCCCAAAAACATTCAGTACTTC.

A few counts support this clonotype. The chain employs TRBV7-8 and TRBJ2-5; 11 bases are shared with TRBD2. The trim removed 5 bases at V and 4 bases at J, leaving 6 bases unmatched. The germline V gene encodes CDR1 SGHVS and CDR2 FQNEAQ. The CDR3 loop spans 15 amino acids. CDR3 in amino acids: CASSATSGSLETQYF. In DNA form, the CDR3 reads TGTGCCAGCAGCGCAACTAGCGGGAGTTTAGAGACCCAGTACTTC.

This clonotype has more than one count but fewer than ten. V usage is TRBV7-2 and J usage is TRBJ2-1, with D unclear. From germline, CDR1 is SGHTA and CDR2 FQGNSA. The CDR3 covers 14 residues. The germline V and J ends were trimmed by 2 bases and 6 bases, with 11 bases remaining between them. DNA of the CDR3: TGTGCCAGCAGCTTAAGGCGGATTGGCAATGAGCAGTTCTTC. Protein: CASSLRRIGNEQFF. The entire variable domain, with the rest obtained from reference TRBV7-2 and TRBJ2-1, is as follows: GAGVSQSPSNKVTEKGKDVELRCDPISGHTALYWYRQSLGQGLEFLIYFQGNSAPDKSGLPSDRFSAERTGGSVSTLTIQRTQQEDSAVYLCASSLRRIGNEQFFGPGTRLTVL.

This clonotype was found a few times. The J gene is TRBJ2-4, the V gene TRBV6-4; 8 nucleotides agree with TRBD2. The length of the CDR3 is 16 residues. Germline values: CDR1 MRHNA, CDR2 SNTAGT. V was pared by 3 bases and J by 3 bases, with 7 bases of the junction left unmatched. CDR3 sequence reads: CASSDAIGRGKNIQYF. In DNA, the CDR3 is TGTGCCAGCAGTGATGCTATCGGGAGGGGCAAAAACATTCAGTACTTC.

The gene calls are TRBV9 and TRBJ2-1; either TRBD1 or TRBD2 may supply D (6 bases each). The germline CDR1 and CDR2 sequences are SGDLS and YYNGEE. With 0 bases removed from V and 9 bases from J, the gap between germline ends came to 19 bases. The CDR3 consists of 16 residues. The CDR3 DNA follows: TGTGCCAGCAGCGTAGCCGGGGGCCTACCCTCGGCTGAGCAGTTCTTC. It translates to CASSVAGGLPSAEQFF.

This clonotype came up a few times. The chain couples TRBV5-1 to TRBJ2-6; no firm D call. Trimming removed 0 bases at V and 0 bases at J, with 7 bases between. CDR1 and CDR2 (germline): SGHRS, YFSETQ. CDR3 length equals 16 residues. The CDR3 loop reads CASSLVPGSGANVLTF. CDR3 in DNA: TGCGCCAGCAGCTTGGTACCGGGCTCTGGGGCCAACGTCCTGACTTTC.

This clonotype was seen a few times. The chain is built from TRBV5-1 and TRBJ2-3; 7 bases agree with TRBD2. The germline CDR1 and CDR2 sequences are SGHRS and YFSETQ. The CDR3 consists of 15 residues. J lost 2 bases, V lost 1 base, and 4 bases had no gene match. The CDR3 nucleotides are TGCGCCAGCAGCTTGAACCGGGACTACACAGATACGCAGTATTTT. Residues: CASSLNRDYTDTQYF.

This clonotype was counted only a few times. The CDR3 bases are TGTGCCAGCAGCTTATTAGCGGGGGACACAGATACGCAGTATTTT. Translating it yields CASSLLAGDTDTQYF. The rearrangement uses TRBV7-9 and TRBJ2-3; 9 bases match TRBD2. The ends lost 2 bases at V and 2 bases at J; junction bases unmatched: 2. Germline V lookup: CDR1 SEHNR, CDR2 FQNEAQ (reference sequence). CDR3 length: 15 amino acids.

This rearrangement joins TRBV5-1 to TRBJ2-7; tentative D call: TRBD1 (6 bases). CDR3 length: 15 amino acids. Per the germline V gene, CDR1 is SGHRS and CDR2 is YFSETQ. Trimming took off 4 bases at V and 0 bases at J, with 14 bases between the two ends. DNA of the CDR3: TGCGCCAGCAGCCCTGGTAGGGGGATCTCCTACGAGCAGTACTTC. Its protein product is CASSPGRGISYEQYF.

This clonotype was detected a few times. The CDR3 bases are TGTGCCAGCAGCCAAGGAATCGCGGAGGAGACCCAGTACTTC. This gives the protein CASSQGIAEETQYF. The genes are TRBV3-1 and TRBJ2-5; no clear D. This CDR3 is 14 amino acids long. Per the germline V gene, CDR1 is LGHDT and CDR2 is YNNKEL (reference sequence). Trimming removed 1 base from V and 5 bases from J, with 11 bases in between.

This clonotype was seen a handful of times. The chain couples TRBV28 to TRBJ1-2; D is ambiguous. V was trimmed by 5 bases and J by 2 bases, leaving 9 bases between them. Germline CDR1 reads MDHEN; CDR2 reads SYDVKM. There are 13 residues in the CDR3. CDR3 DNA sequence: TGTGCCAGCAGTACGAGGTCGAACTATGGCTACACCTTC. This gives the protein CASSTRSNYGYTF.

This clonotype was recorded a few times. V gene TRBV24-1 combines with J gene TRBJ1-5, with D uncertain. Germline V CDR1 and CDR2: KGHDR, SFDVKD. V shed 5 bases and J shed 1 base, with 11 bases lying between them. This CDR3 contains 15 residues. In DNA form, the CDR3 reads TGTGCCACCAGTGTTTCGGGTTCCAGCAATCAGCCCCAGCATTTT. The encoded protein is CATSVSGSSNQPQHF.

This clonotype has just a few counts. The chain joins TRBV2 to TRBJ1-4, with D perhaps matching TRBD1 (5 bases). This CDR3 is 14 amino acids long. Between the trimmed V and J ends, which lost 7 bases and 7 bases, there was a span of 16 bases. Per the germline V gene, CDR1 is SNHLY and CDR2 is FYNNEI. In nucleotides, the CDR3 is TGTGCCAGCACTCCAAACAGGCCCGGTGAAAAACTGTTTTTT. This translates into CASTPNRPGEKLFF.

This clonotype was seen more than once but under ten times. V gene TRBV29-1 combines with J gene TRBJ2-3; TRBD2 agrees at 7 bases. J was trimmed by 6 bases and V by 4 bases; bases with no gene match: 13. The germline V gene encodes CDR1 SQVTM and CDR2 ANQGSEA. The CDR3 has 15 amino acids. The CDR3 bases are TGCAGCGTTGTGGGAGGGGAGGGTCTCGTGGATACGCAGTATTTT. It is translated as CSVVGGEGLVDTQYF.

This clonotype was detected only a few times. The chain has TRBV28 and TRBJ1-5, with D maybe TRBD1 (6 bases). V lost 1 base, J lost 4 bases, and 8 bases lay in between. Germline CDR1 and CDR2: MDHEN and SYDVKM. The CDR3 totals 14 residues. The DNA for the CDR3 is TGTGCCAGCAGTTTATTGAGGGGGAATCAGCCCCAGCATTTT. Encoded protein: CASSLLRGNQPQHF.

The chain links TRBV28 to TRBJ2-1, with D possibly matching TRBD2 (6 bases). This CDR3 is 14 amino acids long. The germline gives CDR1 MDHEN, CDR2 SYDVKM. Trimming cost V 3 bases and J 7 bases, with 13 bases left between them. The DNA for the CDR3 is TGTGCCAGCAGTTTGGAGGGCCGTTGGAATGAGCAGTTCTTC. This translates into CASSLEGRWNEQFF.